The present entry profiles one T cell receptor (beta chain) with its context. The germline V gene encodes CDR1 SGDLS and CDR2 YYNGEE. The CDR3 has 16 amino acids. The trim removed 3 bases at V and 0 bases at J, leaving 3 bases unmatched. This sample is drawn from a study of technical replicates of blood from a handful of donors. Clones were sequenced by immunoSEQ multiplex PCR, and TCRdb holds only the in-frame ones, with some missing. The table records 50,000 to 65,000 clones, 85% to 95% of them present only once. The sequenced sample was PBMCs. The receptor's source is a human donor in good health. Some clones in this sample may be carry-over from other donors' samples. This sequence joins TRBV9 and TRBJ2-2, with 9 bases identical to TRBD2. The CDR3 coding sequence is TGTGCCAGCAGCGACGGCGGGGGGGCGAACACCGGGGAGCTGTTTTTT. Amino acid sequence: CASSDGGGANTGELFF.